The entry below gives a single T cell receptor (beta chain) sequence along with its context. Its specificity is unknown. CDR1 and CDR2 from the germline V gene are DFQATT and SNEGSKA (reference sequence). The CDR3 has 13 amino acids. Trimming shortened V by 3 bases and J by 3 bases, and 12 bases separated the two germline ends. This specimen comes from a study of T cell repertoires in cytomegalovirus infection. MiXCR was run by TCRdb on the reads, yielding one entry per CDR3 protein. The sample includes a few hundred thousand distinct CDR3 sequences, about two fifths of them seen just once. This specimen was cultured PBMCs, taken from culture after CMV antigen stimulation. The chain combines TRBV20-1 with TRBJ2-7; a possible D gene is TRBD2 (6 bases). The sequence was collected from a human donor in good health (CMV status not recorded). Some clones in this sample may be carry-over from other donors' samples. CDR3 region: CSASQRAVYEQYF. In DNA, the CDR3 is TGCAGTGCTAGCCAGCGGGCGGTCTACGAGCAGTACTTC.